This T cell receptor (beta chain) comes out of a study of Graves' ophthalmopathy and Graves' hyperthyroidism. Concerning this clonotype: Its antigen is not known.

The trim removed 6 bases at V and 4 bases at J, leaving 12 bases unmatched. Germline lookup yields CDR1 SGHAT and CDR2 FQDESV (reference sequence). The length of the CDR3 is 17 residues. The PBMCs originated from around 11 ml of fresh peripheral blood. Study results and limitations: In separating ophthalmopathy from stable hyperthyroidism, a 13-signature model achieved approximately 91% sensitivity and over 80% specificity.

RNA transcripts provided the template for amplifying TCR beta CDR3 regions. An opening RT-PCR round employed HTBI primers and preceded a second-round multiplex PCR. TCRdb reprocessed the multiplex PCR reads with MiXCR, giving one entry per CDR3 protein. The sample contains around 600,000 distinct CDR3 sequences, approximately 39% of which appear only once. The sequence was collected from an adult man with Graves' ophthalmopathy. The chain employs TRBV11-1 and TRBJ1-2, with TRBD1 matching over 12 bases. What was sequenced was peripheral blood. The DNA of the CDR3 is TGTGCCAGCAGTTACAACGGGGACAGGGGGCAACTCTATGGCTACACCTTC. Amino acid sequence: CASSYNGDRGQLYGYTF. Using reference TRBV11-1 and TRBJ1-2 for the parts outside the CDR3, the full variable domain is EAEVAQSPRYKITEKSQAVAFWCDPISGHATLYWYRQILGQGPELLVQFQDESVVDDSQLPKDRFSAERLKGVDSTLKIQPAELGDSAMYLCASSYNGDRGQLYGYTFGSGTRLTVV.